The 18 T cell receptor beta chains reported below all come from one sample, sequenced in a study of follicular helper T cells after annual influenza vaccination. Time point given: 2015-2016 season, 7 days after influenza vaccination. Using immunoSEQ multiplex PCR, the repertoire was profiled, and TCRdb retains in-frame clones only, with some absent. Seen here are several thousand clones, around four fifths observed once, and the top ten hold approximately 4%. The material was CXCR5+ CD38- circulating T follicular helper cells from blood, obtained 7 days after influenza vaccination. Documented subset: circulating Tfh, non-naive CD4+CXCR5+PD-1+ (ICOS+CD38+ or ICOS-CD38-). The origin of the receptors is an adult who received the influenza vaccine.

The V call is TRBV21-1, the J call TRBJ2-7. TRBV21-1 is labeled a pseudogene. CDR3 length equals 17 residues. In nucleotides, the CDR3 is TGTGCCAGCAGCATGTTCGGCCAGAGGTGGGAAAACTACGAGCAGTACTTC. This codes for CASSMFGQRWENYEQYF.

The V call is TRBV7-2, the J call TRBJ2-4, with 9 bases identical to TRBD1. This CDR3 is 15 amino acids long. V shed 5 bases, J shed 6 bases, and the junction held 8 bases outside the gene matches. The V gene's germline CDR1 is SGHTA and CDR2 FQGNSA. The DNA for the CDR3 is TGTGCCAGCAGCACGAAGGGACAGGGCACAAACATTCAGTACTTC. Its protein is CASSTKGQGTNIQYF.

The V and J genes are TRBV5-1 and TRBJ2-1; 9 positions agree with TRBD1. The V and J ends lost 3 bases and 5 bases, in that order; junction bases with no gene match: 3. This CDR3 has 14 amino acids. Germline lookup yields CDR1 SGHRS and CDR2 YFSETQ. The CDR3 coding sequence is TGCGCCAGCAGCTCAACAGGGGGCCACAATGAGCAGTTCTTC. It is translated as CASSSTGGHNEQFF.

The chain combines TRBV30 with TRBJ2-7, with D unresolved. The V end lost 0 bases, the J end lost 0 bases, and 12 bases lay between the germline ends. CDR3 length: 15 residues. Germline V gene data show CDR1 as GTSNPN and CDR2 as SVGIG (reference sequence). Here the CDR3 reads CAWSVWQASSYEQYF. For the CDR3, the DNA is TGTGCCTGGAGTGTGTGGCAGGCGAGCTCCTACGAGCAGTACTTC.

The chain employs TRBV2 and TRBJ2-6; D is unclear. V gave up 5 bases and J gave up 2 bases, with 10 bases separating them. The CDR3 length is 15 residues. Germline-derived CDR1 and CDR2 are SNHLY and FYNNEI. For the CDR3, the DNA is TGTGCCAGCAGTCCTCGGACGGCTGGGGCCAACGTCCTGACTTTC. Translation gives CASSPRTAGANVLTF. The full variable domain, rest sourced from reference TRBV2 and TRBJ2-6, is EPEVTQTPSHQVTQMGQEVILRCVPISNHLYFYWYRQILGQKVEFLVSFYNNEISEKSEIFDDQFSVERPDGSNFTLKIRSTKLEDSAMYFCASSPRTAGANVLTFGAGSRLTVL.

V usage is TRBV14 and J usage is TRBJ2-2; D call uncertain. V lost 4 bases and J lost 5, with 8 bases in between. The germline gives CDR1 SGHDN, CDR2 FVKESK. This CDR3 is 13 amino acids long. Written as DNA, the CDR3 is TGTGCCAGCAGCCCCCAATTAACCGGGGAGCTGTTTTTT. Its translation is CASSPQLTGELFF.

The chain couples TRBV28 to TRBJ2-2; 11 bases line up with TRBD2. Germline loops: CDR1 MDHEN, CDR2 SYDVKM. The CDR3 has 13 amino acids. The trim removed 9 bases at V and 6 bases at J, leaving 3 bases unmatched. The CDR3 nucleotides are TGTGCCAGTAGCGGGGGGGGCGCCGGGGAGCTGTTTTTT. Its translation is CASSGGGAGELFF.

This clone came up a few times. DNA of the CDR3: TGTGCCAGTAGTATTTATCCTGTCGATTCACCCCTCCACTTT. Residues: CASSIYPVDSPLHF. The chain uses TRBV19 and TRBJ1-6; D gene ambiguous. The germline gives CDR1 LNHDA, CDR2 SQIVND (reference sequence). Trimming pared 3 bases from V and 8 bases from J, leaving 11 bases between. The CDR3 length is 14 residues.

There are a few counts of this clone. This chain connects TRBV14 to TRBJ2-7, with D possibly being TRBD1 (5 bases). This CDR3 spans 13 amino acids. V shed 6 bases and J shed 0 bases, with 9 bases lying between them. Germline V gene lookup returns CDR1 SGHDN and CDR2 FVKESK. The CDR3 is CASSRQSSYEQYF. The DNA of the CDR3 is TGTGCCAGCAGTAGACAGAGCTCCTACGAGCAGTACTTC. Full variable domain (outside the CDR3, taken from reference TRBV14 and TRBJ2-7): EAGVTQFPSHSVIEKGQTVTLRCDPISGHDNLYWYRRVMGKEIKFLLHFVKESKQDESGMPNNRFLAERTGGTYSTLKVQPAELEDSGVYFCASSRQSSYEQYFGPGTRLTVT.

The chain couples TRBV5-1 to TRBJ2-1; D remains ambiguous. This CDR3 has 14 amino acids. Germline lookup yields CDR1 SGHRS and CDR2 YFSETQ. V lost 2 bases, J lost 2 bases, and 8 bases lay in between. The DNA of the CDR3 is TGCGCCAGCAGCTTTGACCTAGCCTACAATGAGCAGTTCTTC. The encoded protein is CASSFDLAYNEQFF. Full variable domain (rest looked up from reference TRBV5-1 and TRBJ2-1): KAGVTQTPRYLIKTRGQQVTLSCSPISGHRSVSWYQQTPGQGLQFLFEYFSETQRNKGNFPGRFSGRQFSNSRSEMNVSTLELGDSALYLCASSFDLAYNEQFFGPGTRLTVL.

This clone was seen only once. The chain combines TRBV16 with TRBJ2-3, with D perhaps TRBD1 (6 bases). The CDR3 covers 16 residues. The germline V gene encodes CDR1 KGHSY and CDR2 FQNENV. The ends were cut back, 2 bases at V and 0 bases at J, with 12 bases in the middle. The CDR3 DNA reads TGTGCCAGCAGCCAAAGTCCAGGGGCGAGCACAGATACGCAGTATTTT. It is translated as CASSQSPGASTDTQYF.

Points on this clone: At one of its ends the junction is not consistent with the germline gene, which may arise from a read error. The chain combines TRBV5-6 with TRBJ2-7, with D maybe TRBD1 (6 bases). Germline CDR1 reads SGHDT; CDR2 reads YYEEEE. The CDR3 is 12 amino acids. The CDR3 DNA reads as TGTGCCAGCAGTAAACCCGGACAGCCCACTAGGTTC. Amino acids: CASSKPGQPTRF.

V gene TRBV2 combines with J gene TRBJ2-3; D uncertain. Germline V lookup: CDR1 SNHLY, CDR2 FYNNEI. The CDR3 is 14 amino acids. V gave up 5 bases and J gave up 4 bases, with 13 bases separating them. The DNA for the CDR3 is TGTGCCAGCAGTCCATGGTCCAAATCAGATACGCAGTATTTT. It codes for CASSPWSKSDTQYF.

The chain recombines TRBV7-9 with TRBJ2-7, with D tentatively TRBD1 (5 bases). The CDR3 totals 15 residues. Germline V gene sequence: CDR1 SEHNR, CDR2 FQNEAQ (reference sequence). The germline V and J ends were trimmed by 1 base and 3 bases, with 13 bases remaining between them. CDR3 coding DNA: TGTGCCAGCAGCTTAGTCGGACACCTAATCTACGAGCAGTACTTC. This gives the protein CASSLVGHLIYEQYF.

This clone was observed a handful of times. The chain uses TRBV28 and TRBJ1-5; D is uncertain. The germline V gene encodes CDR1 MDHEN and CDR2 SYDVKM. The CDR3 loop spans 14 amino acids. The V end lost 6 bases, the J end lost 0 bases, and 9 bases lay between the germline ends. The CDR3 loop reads CASRYFDSNQPQHF. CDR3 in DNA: TGTGCCAGCAGGTACTTTGATAGCAATCAGCCCCAGCATTTT.

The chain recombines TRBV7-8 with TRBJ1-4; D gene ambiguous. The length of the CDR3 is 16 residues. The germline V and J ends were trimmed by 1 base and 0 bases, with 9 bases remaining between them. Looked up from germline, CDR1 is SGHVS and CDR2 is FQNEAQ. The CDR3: CASSLVPFATNEKLFF. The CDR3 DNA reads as TGTGCCAGCAGCTTAGTCCCCTTTGCAACTAATGAAAAACTGTTTTTT.

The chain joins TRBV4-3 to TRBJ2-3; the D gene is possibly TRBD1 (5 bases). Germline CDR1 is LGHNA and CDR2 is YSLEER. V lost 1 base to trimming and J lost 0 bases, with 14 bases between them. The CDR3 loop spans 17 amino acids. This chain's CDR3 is CASSQGGAGISTDTQYF. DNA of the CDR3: TGCGCCAGCAGCCAAGGTGGGGCAGGGATAAGCACAGATACGCAGTATTTT.

The CDR3 DNA follows: TGTGCCAGCAGCCCCGGACAGGGCGAAACCTACGAGCAGTACTTC. The encoded protein is CASSPGQGETYEQYF. The V call is TRBV7-2, the J call TRBJ2-7; TRBD1 agrees at 8 bases. The germline V gene encodes CDR1 SGHTA and CDR2 FQGNSA. V was pared by 5 bases and J by 2 bases, with 8 bases of the junction left unmatched. The CDR3 sequence is 15 residues long.